This T cell receptor (beta chain) was observed in a study of T-cell memory formation after mild COVID-19. Study-level information: The two donors had largely donor-specific TCR clusters.

From germline, CDR1 is SGHVS and CDR2 FQNEAQ. The V end was cut by 4 bases, the J end by 4 bases, with 30 bases between. The CDR3 spans 20 residues. TCR alpha and TCR beta cDNA libraries carrying sample barcodes and UMIs were produced by 5'RACE using constant-segment primers. In TCRdb, the 5' RACE reads were re-called with MiXCR into one record per CDR3 protein. The table records fewer than 500,000 distinct CDR3 sequences, around a quarter of them present only once. This clonotype occurred a few times. The chain carries TRBV7-8 and TRBJ2-3; D might be TRBD1 or TRBD2, each matching 6 bases. Material: PBMCs or a T cell subset sorted from them (not recorded which). This TCR was recovered from an adult woman who had mild COVID-19 (a few samples of this study predate the infection). Cell type and time point are not known. CDR3 bases: TGTGCCAGCAGCTGGGGGGAGTATGGCGGGACATTGCTTAGCGCAGATACGCAGTATTTT. Its translation is CASSWGEYGGTLLSADTQYF.